Included here is one T cell receptor beta chain sequence, with context. This PCR relied on a set of 60 Vbeta primers and 13 Jbeta primers. Sequencing used immunoSEQ multiplex PCR; TCRdb keeps in-frame clones, though not all of them. The repertoire holds more than 150,000 clones, with around 85% as singletons. This sample is drawn from a study of cytomegalovirus exposure and HLA in healthy donors. The CDR3 covers 16 residues. The germline CDR1 and CDR2 sequences are SGHTA and FQGNSA. V dropped 5 bases and J dropped 0 bases, with 14 bases sitting between them. This chain uses TRBV7-2 with TRBJ2-1, with a tentative D call TRBD1 (5 bases). This clonotype was obtained from a man aged 40-50 years in good health and CMV-seropositive. The sample taken for sequencing was PBMCs. CDR3 bases: TGTGCCAGCAGCCCGTCAGGGTTGAGCTCCTACAATGAGCAGTTCTTC. Translated: CASSPSGLSSYNEQFF.